This T cell receptor beta chain was obtained from a study of T-cell reconstitution after alpha-beta-depleted transplantation in children. Study-level results: From newly produced T cells came most of the T-cell counts and diversity one year after transplant. As was reported, about two months after transplant, alpha-beta T cells came from several hundred expanded graft clones. In some patients, recipient T cells and intrathymic progenitors surviving conditioning explained high day-60 diversity.

Molecular barcoding with unique molecular identifiers was used for the TCRbeta library. TCRdb recomputed calls from the PCR reads with MiXCR, one row per CDR3 protein. The data hold 500,000 to 750,000 distinct CDR3 sequences, with 25% to 30% observed a single time. The CDR3 length is 13 residues. Per the germline V gene, CDR1 is MNHNS and CDR2 is SASEGT. Trimming took 5 bases from V and 9 from J, leaving 14 bases between them. About this clonotype itself: What it binds is not known.

The TCR comes from a boy in the first two years of life with Wiskott-Aldrich syndrome, due to receive a stem cell transplant. The V call is TRBV6-1, the J call TRBJ2-1; weak D call: TRBD1 (6 bases). The specimen comprised PBMCs, sampled before TCRalphabeta/CD19-depleted stem cell transplant. The CDR3 here is CASSPTGNREQFF. In nucleotides, the CDR3 is TGTGCCAGCAGTCCCACAGGGAATCGTGAGCAGTTCTTC.